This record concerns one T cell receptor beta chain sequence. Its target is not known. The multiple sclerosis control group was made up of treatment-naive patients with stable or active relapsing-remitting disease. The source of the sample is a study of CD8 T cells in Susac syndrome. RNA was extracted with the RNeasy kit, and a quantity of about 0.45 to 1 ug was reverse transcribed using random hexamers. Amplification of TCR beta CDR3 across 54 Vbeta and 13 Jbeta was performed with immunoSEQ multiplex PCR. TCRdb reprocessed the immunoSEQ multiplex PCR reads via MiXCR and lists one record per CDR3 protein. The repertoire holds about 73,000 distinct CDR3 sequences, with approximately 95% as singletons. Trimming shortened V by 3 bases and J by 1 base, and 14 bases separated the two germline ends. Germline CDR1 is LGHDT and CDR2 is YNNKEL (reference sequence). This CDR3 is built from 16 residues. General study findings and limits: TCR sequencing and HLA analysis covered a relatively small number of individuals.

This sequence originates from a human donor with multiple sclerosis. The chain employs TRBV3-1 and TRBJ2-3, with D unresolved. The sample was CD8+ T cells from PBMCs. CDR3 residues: CASSHPYGRCTDTQYF. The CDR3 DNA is TGTGCCAGCAGCCATCCTTATGGACGGTGCACAGATACGCAGTATTTT.